Following are 23 T cell receptor beta chains from one sample sequenced in a study of response to subunit inactivated influenza vaccine. MiXCR, applied by TCRdb to the RT-PCR reads, yields one record per CDR3 protein. The data show around 320,000 distinct CDR3 sequences, approximately 21% seen once. Sequenced material: PBMCs from blood, taken less than 22 months after vaccination. Receptors were obtained from a man between 50 and 75 years old who received an inactivated influenza vaccine.

This clonotype was seen many times. CDR3 amino acids: CASSYSKGTGYQPQHF. CDR3 DNA sequence: TGTGCCAGCAGTTACTCGAAAGGGACAGGGTATCAGCCCCAGCATTTT. V usage is TRBV6-5 and J usage is TRBJ1-5, with 9 nucleotides matching TRBD1. The CDR3 covers 16 residues. CDR1 and CDR2 (germline): MNHEY, SVGAGI. J was trimmed by 5 bases and V by 0 bases; bases with no gene match: 5.

This clonotype turned up a few times. The V and J genes are TRBV12-3 or TRBV12-4 and TRBJ2-1, with D maybe TRBD2 (6 bases). V was clipped by 10 bases and J by 6 bases, with 16 bases between them. This CDR3 is built from 13 residues. CDR3 loop: CATGGGIGNEQFF. The DNA of the CDR3 is TGTGCCACCGGAGGCGGGATCGGCAATGAGCAGTTCTTC.

This clonotype appeared many times. The V call is TRBV6-1, the J call TRBJ1-1; D is uncertain. CDR3 length: 15 amino acids. Per the germline V gene, CDR1 is MNHNS and CDR2 is SASEGT. The V gene lost 1 base and the J gene lost 5 bases, with 14 bases spanning the gap. The CDR3 region is CASSEGPGGRTEAFF. The CDR3 DNA reads TGTGCCAGCAGTGAAGGGCCCGGCGGGAGGACTGAAGCTTTCTTT.

This clonotype was observed a handful of times. This chain links TRBV10-3 with TRBJ2-3, with 7 bases matching TRBD1. V trimming: 2 bases; J trimming: 4 bases; junction bases outside the gene matches: 9. In germline, CDR1 is ENHRY, CDR2 SYGVKD. CDR3 size: 16 residues. The CDR3 DNA reads as TGTGCCATCAGTGAGGCGACAGGGAATCGGCCAGATACGCAGTATTTT. Protein: CAISEATGNRPDTQYF.

This clonotype was seen ten or more times. The CDR3 DNA is TGTGCCAGCAGCCAAGGAGCGTGGGGCAATCAGCCCCAGCATTTT. Amino acids: CASSQGAWGNQPQHF. This chain uses TRBV19 with TRBJ1-5; D not resolved. The CDR3 is made up of 15 amino acids. CDR1 is LNHDA and CDR2 is SQIVND in the germline V gene (reference sequence). Trimming pared 9 bases from V and 2 bases from J, leaving 17 bases between.

The CDR3 coding sequence is TGTGCCACCAGCAGGCACAGGGGGGAGACCCAGTACTTC. The encoded protein is CATSRHRGETQYF. The J gene is TRBJ2-5, the V gene TRBV15; TRBD1 agrees at 8 bases. This CDR3 has 13 amino acids. Germline CDR1 LNHNV, CDR2 YYDKDF (reference sequence). Trimming removed 3 bases from V and 5 bases from J; junction bases left unmatched: 2. Based on the CDR3 plus reference TRBV15 and TRBJ2-5, the full variable domain is DAMVIQNPRYQVTQFGKPVTLSCSQTLNHNVMYWYQQKSSQAPKLLFHYYDKDFNNEADTPDNFQSRRPNTSFCFLDIRSPGLGDTAMYLCATSRHRGETQYFGPGTRLLVL.

This chain connects TRBV2 to TRBJ2-1; TRBD1 agrees at 7 bases. The trim removed 5 bases at V and 9 bases at J, leaving 10 bases unmatched. Germline CDR1 and CDR2: SNHLY and FYNNEI. The CDR3 is 14 amino acids. The CDR3, as DNA: TGTGCCAGCAGTACCCACAGACAGGGTATTGAGCAGTTCTTC. Translated, it gives CASSTHRQGIEQFF.

The chain combines TRBV7-9 with TRBJ1-3, with 7 positions matching TRBD1. The CDR3 contains 17 residues. CDR1 is SEHNR, CDR2 FQNEAQ, per germline (reference sequence). V shed 5 bases, J shed 8 bases, and the junction held 18 bases outside the gene matches. The chain's CDR3 is CASSAPRQGEFLDTIYF. CDR3 nucleotides: TGTGCCAGCAGCGCGCCGCGGCAGGGGGAATTTTTGGACACCATATATTTT.

The J gene is TRBJ2-3, the V gene TRBV7-9; TRBD1 might be the D (6 bases). Germline V lookup: CDR1 SEHNR, CDR2 FQNEAQ (reference sequence). Trimming left V 5 bases short and J 4 bases short, with 22 bases between. There are 17 residues in the CDR3. The CDR3 protein is CASSPRFRGIGADTQYF. CDR3 coding DNA: TGTGCCAGCAGCCCCCGTTTCAGGGGAATTGGGGCAGATACGCAGTATTTT. The variable domain in full, completed from reference TRBV7-9 and TRBJ2-3, reads DTGVSQNPRHKITKRGQNVTFRCDPISEHNRLYWYRQTLGQGPEFLTYFQNEAQLEKSRLLSDRFSAERPKGSFSTLEIQRTEQGDSAMYLCASSPRFRGIGADTQYFGPGTRLTVL.

The rearrangement uses TRBV14 and TRBJ2-1, with D uncertain. The germline V gene has CDR1 SGHDN and CDR2 FVKESK. Deletions cut 4 bases from V and 6 bases from J, with 16 bases between. This CDR3 has 15 amino acids. CDR3 bases: TGTGCCAGCAGCCCCAAAAGTGGACGGCTCAATGAGCAGTTCTTC. Its translation: CASSPKSGRLNEQFF. Full variable domain (missing parts from reference TRBV14 and TRBJ2-1): EAGVTQFPSHSVIEKGQTVTLRCDPISGHDNLYWYRRVMGKEIKFLLHFVKESKQDESGMPNNRFLAERTGGTYSTLKVQPAELEDSGVYFCASSPKSGRLNEQFFGPGTRLTVL.

This chain uses TRBV21-1 with TRBJ2-2; the table names TRBD2, a call not compared with the DNA. TRBV21-1 is given as a pseudogene. This CDR3 is 16 amino acids long. CDR3 DNA sequence: TGTGCCAGCAGCAAAGTTTACGGCCCAAACACCGGGGAGCTGTTTTTT. Its protein product is CASSKVYGPNTGELFF.

This clonotype was seen at least ten times. The chain couples TRBV28 to TRBJ1-5; D is possibly TRBD1 (6 bases). From germline, CDR1 is MDHEN and CDR2 SYDVKM. The V and J ends lost 7 bases and 4 bases respectively, with 14 bases between them. There are 14 residues in the CDR3. The CDR3 nucleotides are TGTGCCAGCAACGACAGGAGGATTAATCAGCCCCAGCATTTT. Its protein product is CASNDRRINQPQHF.

This clonotype was picked up a small number of times. The V and J genes are TRBV20-1 and TRBJ2-1, with TRBD1 identical over 7 bases. CDR3 size: 15 residues. Germline loops: CDR1 DFQATT, CDR2 SNEGSKA (reference sequence). The ends lost 6 bases at V and 7 bases at J; junction bases unmatched: 15. The CDR3, as DNA: TGCAGTGCACCACCCCCCGGGACAGTCTCGAATGAGCAGTTCTTC. Protein sequence: CSAPPPGTVSNEQFF.

V gene TRBV6-4 combines with J gene TRBJ1-3, with D hard to call. Germline CDR1 is MRHNA and CDR2 is SNTAGT. Trimming pared 0 bases from V and 2 bases from J, leaving 17 bases between. This CDR3 region has 18 residues. CDR3 loop: CASSDSSRQVLTGNTIYF. CDR3 coding DNA: TGTGCCAGCAGTGACTCCAGCCGACAAGTCCTTACTGGAAACACCATATATTTT.

This chain uses TRBV29-1 with TRBJ2-1, with 8 positions matching TRBD1. Trimming took 6 bases from V and 0 from J; bases not matched to a gene: 4. Germline values: CDR1 SQVTM, CDR2 ANQGSEA. The CDR3 runs 14 residues. CDR3 bases: TGCAGCGTGGCAGGGGGCCCCTCCTACAATGAGCAGTTCTTC. Its translation is CSVAGGPSYNEQFF.

The DNA for the CDR3 is TGTGCCAGCAGTTTCCACATGGGGGGGCATGAGCAGTTCTTC. It codes for CASSFHMGGHEQFF. V usage is TRBV7-9 and J usage is TRBJ2-1; a weak D match, TRBD2 (7 bases). CDR1 SEHNR and CDR2 FQNEAQ come from the germline V gene (reference sequence). The CDR3 has 14 amino acids. Trimming stripped 6 bases from V and 8 bases from J, with 17 bases between.

The rearrangement joins TRBV2 to TRBJ2-7; the match to TRBD2 covers 12 bases. The J segment lost 3 bases and the V segment lost 11 bases, leaving 5 bases of the junction unmatched. This CDR3 spans 13 amino acids. Germline V gene sequence: CDR1 SNHLY, CDR2 FYNNEI. The CDR3 loop is CAGVTSGGYEQYF. The CDR3 DNA reads as TGTGCCGGCGTGACTAGCGGGGGCTACGAGCAGTACTTC.

This clonotype was found many times. V gene TRBV7-2 combines with J gene TRBJ2-3; the match to TRBD2 covers 7 bases. Trimming took 1 base from V and 3 from J; bases not matched to a gene: 4. CDR3 size: 15 residues. In germline, CDR1 is SGHTA, CDR2 FQGNSA. CDR3 nucleotides: TGTGCCAGCAGCTTAGTCGGGACTAAGACAGATACGCAGTATTTT. Translation: CASSLVGTKTDTQYF. The full variable domain, in which reference TRBV7-2 and TRBJ2-3 provide the parts outside the CDR3, is GAGVSQSPSNKVTEKGKDVELRCDPISGHTALYWYRQSLGQGLEFLIYFQGNSAPDKSGLPSDRFSAERTGGSVSTLTIQRTQQEDSAVYLCASSLVGTKTDTQYFGPGTRLTVL.

The chain joins TRBV5-1 to TRBJ2-3; 7 bases fit TRBD1. This CDR3 has 16 residues. Germline assignment: CDR1 SGHRS and CDR2 YFSETQ. V lost 4 bases to trimming and J lost 0 bases; unmatched junction nucleotides: 8. DNA for the CDR3: TGCGCCAGCAGCCGAACCGGGACAGTAAGCACAGATACGCAGTATTTT. It yields the protein CASSRTGTVSTDTQYF.

This sequence joins TRBV5-1 and TRBJ2-7, with a possible D match to TRBD1 (5 bases). CDR3 length equals 15 residues. The germline V and J ends were trimmed by 3 bases and 2 bases, with 15 bases remaining between them. The V gene's germline CDR1 is SGHRS and CDR2 YFSETQ. The CDR3 protein is CASSYTTDRPYEQYF. The CDR3 coding sequence is TGCGCCAGCAGCTACACGACAGATCGACCCTACGAGCAGTACTTC.

This clonotype occurred many times. CDR3: CASSPTGGVYTDTQYF. CDR3 DNA sequence: TGTGCCAGCAGCCCGACTGGCGGGGTTTACACAGATACGCAGTATTTT. This chain connects TRBV7-8 to TRBJ2-3, with D perhaps TRBD2 (6 bases). This CDR3 spans 16 amino acids. Germline V gene lookup returns CDR1 SGHVS and CDR2 FQNEAQ. Trimming removed 5 bases from V and 2 bases from J, with 17 bases in between.

This clonotype was found a few times. The V and J genes are TRBV2 and TRBJ2-3; D could derive from TRBD1 or TRBD2 (7 bases each). Trimming removed 2 bases from V and 5 bases from J, with 17 bases in between. CDR1 and CDR2 (germline): SNHLY, FYNNEI. The CDR3 extends over 16 amino acids. The CDR3 DNA reads as TGTGCCAGCAGTGAACTGGCAGGGGGGGTAGGAGATACGCAGTATTTT. Translation gives CASSELAGGVGDTQYF.

In this sample, this clonotype turned up a few times. The V and J genes are TRBV2 and TRBJ1-1; no reliable D call. This CDR3 has 14 residues. Per germline, CDR1 SNHLY and CDR2 FYNNEI. Deletions cut 6 bases from V and 4 bases from J, with 15 bases between. The CDR3 DNA follows: TGTGCCAGCAGAGGACTGCGGGGAGGCACTGAAGCTTTCTTT. This gives the protein CASRGLRGGTEAFF.